This T cell receptor beta chain came from a study of T cells after yellow fever vaccination. Synthesis of TCR cDNA relied on 5'RACE template switching, which attached a universal primer site and UMIs. Using its own MiXCR run on the 5' RACE reads, TCRdb lists one record per CDR3 protein. The table records 450,000 to 600,000 distinct CDR3 sequences, approximately 13% of them present only once. The CDR3 has 16 residues. The V and J ends lost 0 bases and 2 bases respectively, with 14 bases between them. The germline V gene encodes CDR1 MNHEY and CDR2 SVGAGI. The source was PBMCs, collected on the day of the yellow fever booster vaccination. The chain links TRBV6-5 to TRBJ2-7; D not resolved. The receptor was derived from a man aged 25 to 40 who received the YFV17D yellow fever vaccine. The CDR3 sequence is CASSYSKVDFPYEQYF. The CDR3 DNA reads as TGTGCCAGCAGTTACTCGAAGGTCGATTTTCCCTACGAGCAGTACTTC.